A single sample gave rise to the 23 T cell receptor beta chains below, sequenced in a study of T cell changes during pregnancy in multiple sclerosis. The table came from immunoSEQ multiplex PCR; TCRdb's copy has only in-frame clones and leaves some out. The sample records approximately 85,000 clones, roughly 90% being singletons. The sequencing used peripheral blood, collected in the first trimester of pregnancy. These receptors were collected from a female donor with multiple sclerosis, enrolled in a pregnancy study.

The V gene is TRBV4-3, the J gene TRBJ1-2; 7 bases are shared with TRBD1. Germline values: CDR1 LGHNA, CDR2 YSLEER. The CDR3 contains 17 residues. V trimming: 4 bases; J trimming: 4 bases; junction bases outside the gene matches: 15. CDR3 coding DNA: TGCGCCAGCAGCCGCCATAACCTTGGACAGGTGATCTATGGCTACACCTTC. It codes for CASSRHNLGQVIYGYTF.

The sample holds one count of this clone. The rearrangement links TRBV9 to TRBJ2-2, with a tentative D call TRBD1 (6 bases). This CDR3 has 13 residues. V was pared by 1 base and J by 5 bases, with 6 bases between. Per germline, CDR1 SGDLS and CDR2 YYNGEE. The chain's CDR3 is CASSVQGTGELFF. DNA of the CDR3: TGTGCCAGCAGCGTACAGGGGACCGGGGAGCTGTTTTTT.

The chain recombines TRBV9 with TRBJ1-3; 7 bases align to TRBD1. The CDR3 contains 15 residues. Per the germline V gene, CDR1 is SGDLS and CDR2 is YYNGEE. V lost 2 bases and J lost 1; bases outside the gene matches: 3. CDR3 sequence: CASSVLTGSGNTIYF. The CDR3 DNA sequence: TGTGCCAGCAGCGTCCTGACAGGGTCTGGAAACACCATATATTTT.

V usage is TRBV7-3 and J usage is TRBJ2-3, with D possibly being TRBD2 (5 bases). Germline lookup yields CDR1 SGHTA and CDR2 FQGTGA. Trimming took 5 bases from V and 0 from J, leaving 6 bases between them. CDR3 length: 13 residues. The CDR3 sequence: CASSRTSTDTQYF. The CDR3 DNA is TGTGCCAGCAGCAGGACTAGCACAGATACGCAGTATTTT. Combining the CDR3 with reference TRBV7-3 and TRBJ2-3 gives the whole variable domain GAGVSQTPSNKVTEKGKYVELRCDPISGHTALYWYRQSLGQGPEFLIYFQGTGAADDSGLPNDRFFAVRPEGSVSTLKIQRTERGDSAVYLCASSRTSTDTQYFGPGTRLTVL.

The chain links TRBV29-1 to TRBJ1-1; no firm D call. Per the germline V gene, CDR1 is SQVTM and CDR2 is ANQGSEA. V gave up 1 base and J gave up 0 bases, with 3 bases separating them. The CDR3 covers 12 residues. CDR3 amino acids: CSVEVLNTEAFF. The CDR3 nucleotides are TGCAGCGTTGAAGTATTGAACACTGAAGCTTTCTTT.

The chain is built from TRBV27 and TRBJ2-1; D is perhaps TRBD1 (5 bases). The CDR3 length is 13 residues. The ends were cut back, 6 bases at V and 10 bases at J, with 16 bases in the middle. Germline V gene data show CDR1 as MNHEY and CDR2 as SMNVEV (reference sequence). The CDR3 coding sequence is TGTGCCAGCAGCTCGCTGATCTGGGGCGAGCAGTTCTTC. It is translated as CASSSLIWGEQFF.

The chain has TRBV25-1 and TRBJ2-3, with a weak D call TRBD2 (6 bases). This CDR3 has 16 amino acids. In germline, CDR1 is MGHDK, CDR2 SYGVNS. Trimming left V 3 bases short and J 8 bases short, with 21 bases between. CDR3 loop: CASSDGAGGVQGTQYF. As DNA, the CDR3 is TGTGCCAGCAGTGATGGTGCGGGCGGGGTGCAGGGTACGCAGTATTTT.

This clone is a singleton in its sample. V gene TRBV12-5 combines with J gene TRBJ1-1; D not resolved. CDR3 length equals 14 residues. Per the germline V gene, CDR1 is LGHNT and CDR2 is FRNRAP. The V end was cut by 7 bases, the J end by 0 bases, with 12 bases between. The CDR3 nucleotides are TGTGCTAGTGAGTCTGCAGTCTTGAACACTGAAGCTTTCTTT. It specifies CASESAVLNTEAFF. The full variable domain, rest sourced from reference TRBV12-5 and TRBJ1-1, is DARVTQTPRHKVTEMGQEVTMRCQPILGHNTVFWYRQTMMQGLELLAYFRNRAPLDDSGMPKDRFSAEMPDATLATLKIQPSEPRDSAVYFCASESAVLNTEAFFGQGTRLTVV.

The rearrangement uses TRBV11-3 and TRBJ2-3, with 8 nucleotides matching TRBD2. CDR3 length equals 15 residues. V trimming: 0 bases; J trimming: 4 bases; junction bases outside the gene matches: 3. The germline V gene has CDR1 SGHNT and CDR2 YENEEA. In DNA form, the CDR3 reads TGTGCCAGCAGCTTAGACGGGGGGGCGGCAGATACGCAGTATTTT. Protein product: CASSLDGGAADTQYF.

V and J are TRBV4-3 and TRBJ1-2; 7 nucleotides agree with TRBD1. V dropped 1 base and J dropped 4; count of bases not matched to a gene: 15. CDR1 LGHNA and CDR2 YSLEER come from the germline V gene. The CDR3 runs to 18 residues. CDR3 sequence (DNA): TGCGCCAGCAGCCAAGCGACGGTCAGGGGGAAGGGCGGCTATGGCTACACCTTC. The encoded protein is CASSQATVRGKGGYGYTF.

The chain has TRBV6-5 and TRBJ2-5, with 7 nucleotides matching TRBD1. The trim removed 4 bases at V and 0 bases at J, leaving 5 bases unmatched. Germline V gene sequence: CDR1 MNHEY, CDR2 SVGAGI. The CDR3 has 15 residues. This CDR3 reads CASSLGTANQETQYF. The DNA for the CDR3 is TGTGCCAGCAGTTTAGGGACAGCCAACCAAGAGACCCAGTACTTC.

This chain links TRBV10-2 with TRBJ2-7, with TRBD1 matching 7 bases. Germline trimming cut 3 bases from V and 6 bases from J; bases unmatched to any gene: 8. CDR3 size: 14 residues. Germline assignment: CDR1 WSHSY and CDR2 SAAADI. The CDR3 nucleotides are TGCGCCAGCAGTGACGGATATACAGGGGTCGAGCAGTACTTC. It yields the protein CASSDGYTGVEQYF.

This chain uses TRBV11-2 with TRBJ2-7; 11 positions agree with TRBD2. The CDR3 extends over 15 amino acids. With 5 bases clipped from V and 2 bases from J, the junction kept 5 bases outside the gene matches. The germline gives CDR1 SGHAT, CDR2 FQNNGV. Here the CDR3 DNA reads TGTGCCAGCAGCCGTATAGCGGGGGGGCCCTACGAGCAGTACTTC. Translation: CASSRIAGGPYEQYF.

The chain employs TRBV7-9 and TRBJ2-3; 8 bases are shared with TRBD1. J lost 3 bases, V lost 4 bases, and 3 bases had no gene match. The CDR3 consists of 14 residues. The germline V gene has CDR1 SEHNR and CDR2 FQNEAQ (reference sequence). CDR3 coding DNA: TGTGCCAGCAGCTACGACAGGGGAACAGATACGCAGTATTTT. Its translation: CASSYDRGTDTQYF.

The chain employs TRBV7-8 and TRBJ2-5, with 8 bases aligning to TRBD2. This CDR3 spans 15 amino acids. J gave up 5 bases and V 2 bases, and 7 bases lay outside the gene matches. Germline CDR1 is SGHVS and CDR2 is FQNEAQ. CDR3 bases: TGTGCCAGCAGCTTAATTCGGGGGGGGAGGGAGACCCAGTACTTC. Protein sequence: CASSLIRGGRETQYF.

This chain joins TRBV21-1 and TRBJ1-1; TRBD1 reflects the table's D call only, with no check against the DNA. TRBV21-1 is marked as a pseudogene. This CDR3 spans 17 amino acids. Written as DNA, the CDR3 is TGTGCCAGCAGCACTAGGGGACAGGGGCCCTTGGACACTGAAGCTTTCTTT. Translated, it gives CASSTRGQGPLDTEAFF.

The chain employs TRBV4-3 and TRBJ1-6, with D tentatively TRBD1 (6 bases). Trimming stripped 1 base from V and 0 bases from J, with 16 bases between. CDR3 length: 19 amino acids. Germline assignment: CDR1 LGHNA and CDR2 YSLEER. In DNA form, the CDR3 reads TGCGCCAGCAGCCAAGTGGGGGCGGAAATAAGCTCCTATAATTCACCCCTCCACTTT. Protein product: CASSQVGAEISSYNSPLHF.

The rearrangement uses TRBV9 and TRBJ2-3; 9 nucleotides agree with TRBD1. The CDR3 length is 17 residues. Trimming cost V 4 bases and J 8 bases; bases outside gene matches: 17. Germline-derived CDR1 and CDR2 are SGDLS and YYNGEE. The CDR3 spells CASSTGTGQAGSATQYF. In nucleotides, the CDR3 is TGTGCCAGCAGCACCGGGACAGGGCAAGCAGGGTCAGCTACGCAGTATTTT.

The chain carries TRBV14 and TRBJ1-2, with a tentative D call TRBD1 (6 bases). This CDR3 spans 14 amino acids. The germline V gene has CDR1 SGHDN and CDR2 FVKESK. With 4 bases removed from V and 4 bases from J, the gap between germline ends came to 13 bases. The DNA of the CDR3 is TGTGCCAGCAGCCCGCAACAGGGACCCTATGGCTACACCTTC. Its protein is CASSPQQGPYGYTF.

The V call is TRBV9, the J call TRBJ2-7; TRBD1 matches at 9 bases. V was pared by 3 bases and J by 3 bases, with 10 bases of the junction left unmatched. This CDR3 is built from 16 residues. Per the germline V gene, CDR1 is SGDLS and CDR2 is YYNGEE. CDR3 sequence (DNA): TGTGCCAGCAGCGCGGACGCCGGGACAGGGATCTACGAGCAGTACTTC. Its protein is CASSADAGTGIYEQYF.

The chain has TRBV6-5 and TRBJ1-4, with unresolved D. Between the trimmed V and J ends, which lost 7 bases and 0 bases, there was a span of 9 bases. This CDR3 is 14 amino acids long. The germline V gene encodes CDR1 MNHEY and CDR2 SVGAGI. The CDR3 DNA reads as TGTGCCAGCACCGACTATGCAACTAATGAAAAACTGTTTTTT. Its protein is CASTDYATNEKLFF.

CDR3 in DNA: TGTGCCAGCAGCTCGGGGGGGACAGGGACCCACGAGCAGTACTTC. Amino acid sequence: CASSSGGTGTHEQYF. The rearrangement uses TRBV7-6 and TRBJ2-7, with D maybe TRBD1 (9 bases). The germline V gene has CDR1 SGHVS and CDR2 FNYEAQ. V was shortened by 4 bases and J by 5 bases, with 18 bases between the two germline ends. CDR3 length: 15 amino acids.

This sequence joins TRBV30 and TRBJ2-1; D call uncertain. V was shortened by 6 bases and J by 6 bases, with 6 bases between the two germline ends. The length of the CDR3 is 10 residues. Germline CDR1 is GTSNPN and CDR2 is SVGIG (reference sequence). The CDR3 is CACTGNEQFF. For the CDR3, the DNA is TGTGCCTGTACGGGCAATGAGCAGTTCTTC.